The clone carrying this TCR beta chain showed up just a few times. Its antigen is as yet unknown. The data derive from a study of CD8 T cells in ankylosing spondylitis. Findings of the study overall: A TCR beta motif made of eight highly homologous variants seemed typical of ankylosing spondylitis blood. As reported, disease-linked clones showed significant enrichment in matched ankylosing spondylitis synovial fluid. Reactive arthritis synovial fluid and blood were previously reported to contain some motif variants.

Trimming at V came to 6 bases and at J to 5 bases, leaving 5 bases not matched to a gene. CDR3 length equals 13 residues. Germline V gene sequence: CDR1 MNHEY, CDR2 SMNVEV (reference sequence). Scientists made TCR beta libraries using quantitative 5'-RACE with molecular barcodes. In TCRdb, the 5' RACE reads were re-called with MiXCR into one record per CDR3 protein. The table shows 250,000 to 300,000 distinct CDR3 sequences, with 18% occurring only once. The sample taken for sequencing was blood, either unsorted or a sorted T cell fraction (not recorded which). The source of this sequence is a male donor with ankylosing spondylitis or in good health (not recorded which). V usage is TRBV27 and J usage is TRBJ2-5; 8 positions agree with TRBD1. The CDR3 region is CASSRDRFETQYF. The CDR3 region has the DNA TGTGCCAGCAGCCGGGACAGGTTTGAGACCCAGTACTTC.